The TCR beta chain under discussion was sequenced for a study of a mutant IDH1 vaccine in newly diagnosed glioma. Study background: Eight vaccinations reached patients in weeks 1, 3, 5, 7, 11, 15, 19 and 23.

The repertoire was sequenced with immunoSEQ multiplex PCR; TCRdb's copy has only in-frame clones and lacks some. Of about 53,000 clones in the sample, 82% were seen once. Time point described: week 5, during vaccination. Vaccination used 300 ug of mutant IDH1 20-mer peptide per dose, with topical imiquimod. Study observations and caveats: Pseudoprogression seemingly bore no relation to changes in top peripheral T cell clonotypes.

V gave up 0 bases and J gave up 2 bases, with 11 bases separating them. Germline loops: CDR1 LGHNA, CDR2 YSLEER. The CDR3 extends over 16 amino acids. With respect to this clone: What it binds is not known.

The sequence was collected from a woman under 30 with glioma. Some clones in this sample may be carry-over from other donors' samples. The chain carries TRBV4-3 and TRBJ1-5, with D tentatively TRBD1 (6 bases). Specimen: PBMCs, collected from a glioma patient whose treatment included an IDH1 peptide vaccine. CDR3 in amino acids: CASSQEYRARNQPQHF. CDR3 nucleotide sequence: TGCGCCAGCAGCCAAGAGTACAGGGCCCGCAATCAGCCCCAGCATTTT.